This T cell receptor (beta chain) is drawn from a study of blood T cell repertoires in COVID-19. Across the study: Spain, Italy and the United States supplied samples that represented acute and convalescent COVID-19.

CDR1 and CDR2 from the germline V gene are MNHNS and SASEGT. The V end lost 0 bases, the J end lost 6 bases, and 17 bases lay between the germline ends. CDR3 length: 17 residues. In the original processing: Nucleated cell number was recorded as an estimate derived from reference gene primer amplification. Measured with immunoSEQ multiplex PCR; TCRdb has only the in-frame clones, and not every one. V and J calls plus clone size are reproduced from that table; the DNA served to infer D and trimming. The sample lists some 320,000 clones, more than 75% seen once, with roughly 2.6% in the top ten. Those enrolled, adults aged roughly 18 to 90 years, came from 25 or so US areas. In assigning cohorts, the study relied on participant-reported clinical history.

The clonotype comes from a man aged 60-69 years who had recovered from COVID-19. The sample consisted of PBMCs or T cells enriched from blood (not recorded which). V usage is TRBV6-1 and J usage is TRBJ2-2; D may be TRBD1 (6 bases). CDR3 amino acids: CASSEAPGVWGPGELFF. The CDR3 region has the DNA TGTGCCAGCAGTGAAGCTCCTGGAGTTTGGGGGCCCGGGGAGCTGTTTTTT.